The present entry profiles one T cell receptor (beta chain) with its context. The antigen is not known. Germline V gives CDR1 SGHVS, CDR2 FNYEAQ. The CDR3 spans 17 residues. The V gene lost 3 bases and the J gene lost 10 bases, with 25 bases spanning the gap. Genomic DNA, the template, was used for profiling of the TCR beta VDJ and CDR3. TCRdb used MiXCR to reprocess the reads, holding one entry per CDR3 protein. The data show 400,000 to 500,000 distinct CDR3 sequences, 65% to 80% seen once. These data come from a study of CD8+CD57+ T cells in acquired aplastic anemia. Study details: Quantities of DNA derived from sorted CD4+ and CD8+ cells averaged roughly 3 ug. Healthy donors gave 9.5 million to 12 million reads on average for CD4+ cells.

Study results and caveats: Controls and patients did not differ significantly in CD8+ Simpson's diversity. Between patients and controls, some 31 CD8+ CDR3 sequences were found in common.

The clonotype comes from a human donor in good health, serving as a control. J is TRBJ1-5 and V is TRBV7-6, with D tentatively TRBD1 (5 bases). The material sequenced was sorted CD4+, CD8+, or CD8+CD57+ T cells (not recorded which) from PBMCs. CDR3 nucleotides: TGTGCCAGCAGCTTTATTATCTCGTGGGACTCGACTCTCCCCCAGCATTTT. This encodes CASSFIISWDSTLPQHF.